This TCR beta chain stems from a study of T cell repertoires in cytomegalovirus infection. Study details: CMV infection and matching HLA type were both indicated by public TCR beta signatures. Study-wide points: Using cumulative public TCR beta family frequency, the authors identified those who carried CMV together with the relevant HLA. Ex vivo, HLA-C-restricted CMV-specific TCR beta clonotypes prevailed over the rest of the response.

TCRdb passed the reads through MiXCR, listing each CDR3 protein once. The data show about 260,000 distinct CDR3 sequences, about an eighth seen once. This clonotype was observed many times. Its antigen is not known. V gave up 5 bases and J gave up 7 bases, with 14 bases separating them. Germline V gives CDR1 SGHVS, CDR2 FNYEAQ. The CDR3 is 13 amino acids. Sequencing used PBMCs. This chain links TRBV7-6 with TRBJ1-2; D is perhaps TRBD1 (6 bases). This receptor was obtained from a human donor in good health (CMV status not recorded). Some clones in this sample may be carry-over from other donors' samples. The CDR3 loop is CASSPTPGVGYTF. DNA for the CDR3: TGTGCCAGCAGCCCAACACCAGGGGTTGGCTACACCTTC.